Ten or more counts support the clone carrying this TCR beta chain. Antigen: not known. These data belong to a study of blood T cells in healthy people across ages. Looking at the study overall: Every two T cells gave about one barcoded beta molecule via template switching.

V was trimmed by 10 bases and J by 2 bases, leaving 13 bases between them. CDR3 length: 13 residues. Per the germline V gene, CDR1 is ENHRY and CDR2 is SYGVKD. The authors ran a second PCR of about 6 to 11 cycles using a sample-barcoded 5' primer and a J-beta primer mix. Each cDNA was tagged by a template-switch adaptor containing 12 random nucleotides. TCRdb re-derived calls from the 5' RACE reads in MiXCR, one entry per CDR3 protein. The sample contains hundreds of thousands of distinct CDR3 sequences, around 32% of which appear only once. Study-wide results and caveats: It was the long-lived donors that had more naive CD4+ cells and higher diversity than aged donors.

The chain couples TRBV10-3 to TRBJ2-3; D may be TRBD2 (6 bases). The TCR comes from a woman aged 80 or over in good health. Sequenced input: blood. CDR3 DNA: TGTGCCACCACCGGGGGATCCACAGATACGCAGTATTTT. It yields the protein CATTGGSTDTQYF.